By its share, the clone carrying this T cell receptor beta chain is medium-sized. Trimming removed 4 bases from V and 5 bases from J; junction bases left unmatched: 13. Germline V gene data show CDR1 as MNHNS and CDR2 as SASEGT. The CDR3 is 17 residues long. The source of the sample is a study of CD4 and CD8 cells across lung adenocarcinoma regions. In TCRdb, the PCR reads were re-called with MiXCR into one record per CDR3 protein. Of tens of thousands of distinct CDR3 sequences detected, 52% appear once; the ten largest clones hold 20% to 25%. The sequenced sample was CD4+ T cells from the center of a lung tumor. The chain has TRBV6-1 and TRBJ2-5; TRBD1 agrees at 10 bases. The source of this sequence is a male donor with lung adenocarcinoma. The CD4 and CD8 labels of this study may be unreliable. CDR3 in DNA: TGTGCCAGCAGTGGACCCGACAGGGGGCGAGGGTATGAGACCCAGTACTTC. Its translation is CASSGPDRGRGYETQYF.